What follows is one T cell receptor (beta chain) and its context. Its antigen is not identified. The sample originates from a study of T cell responses to AZD1222 COVID-19 vaccine. Study results and limitations: Mostly white British, mostly female donors; authors suggested clonal diversity may be underestimated.

TCRdb keeps only in-frame clones here, not all; method: immunoSEQ multiplex PCR. The sample holds 180,000 or so clones, around 90% seen once. This CDR3 comprises 15 residues. Germline CDR1 is LGHDT and CDR2 is YNNKEL (reference sequence). J was trimmed by 3 bases and V by 6 bases; bases with no gene match: 7. This chain uses TRBV3-1 (or the pseudogene TRBV3-2) with TRBJ2-1, with TRBD2 matching over 8 bases. The receptor comes from an adult who received the AZD1222 COVID-19 vaccine. The specimen comprised peripheral blood, sampled 28 days after the second AZD1222 dose. The CDR3 spells CASSMSGGNYNEQFF. CDR3 DNA: TGTGCCAGCAGTATGAGCGGGGGTAACTACAATGAGCAGTTCTTC.